The TCR beta chain described here comes from a study of shared clonotypes between healthy human individuals (dated by TCRdb to about 2020). Regarding the study in general: Two women and a few men aged 18 to 49 years were included in the cohort. For each donor, CD4 naive and CD4 memory were each given three plates, CD8 naive was given two plates, and CD8 memory was given one plate. Blood TCR repertoires of 5 or 6 healthy adults were deeply sequenced to estimate repertoire size and the extent of clonotype sharing between individuals. To increase sequencing depth and limit assay-specific biases, different laboratories used diverse techniques to prepare libraries and sequence TCR repertoires. Leukapheresis yielded between about 0.9 and 9 billion PBMCs per donor.

General study outcomes and caveats: The small number of donors limited the genetic and exposure-history diversity represented. Estimated clonotype richness was generally larger for naive than for memory subsets. Based on pairwise subsampling, the degree of clonotype sharing among donors was expected to be affected by sequencing depth. Only blood was sampled, and tissue TCR repertoires likely differ from those in blood. Incomplete sequencing was indicated by rarefaction of sorted-subset datasets, despite the large sequencing depth. Compared with non-shared clonotypes, clonotypes shared by all four sorted-subset donors had higher generation probabilities. Across four donors, 5% to 6% of naive CD4, over 3% of naive CD8, 2.3% of memory CD4, and around 0.4% of memory CD8 clonotypes were shared.

Concerning this clone itself: Its antigen is not yet known. There are no base qualities to consult, and no much larger clone falls within one base.

The donors were healthy, HIV-negative adults with no recently reported acute infections or vaccinations. Only Caucasian adults living in Nashville, Tennessee, USA were represented among the donors. CD4+ T cells were enriched by magnetic negative selection; naive cells were then positively selected on CD45RA, and the negative fraction formed the memory subset. After blood collection by leukapheresis, PBMCs were isolated using Ficoll-Histopaque density gradient centrifugation and then cryopreserved in the vapor phase of liquid nitrogen. Purity and quantity of every magnetically sorted T cell population were checked by analytical flow cytometry. Genomic DNA was isolated from each sorted fraction and quantified by UV absorbance on a Nanodrop 2000c. Trimming takes 0 bases from V and 6 bases from J, and the germline ends sit 6 bases apart. The CDR3, from cysteine to phenylalanine, totals 12 residues. Left in the record is the CDR3 DNA by itself, 36 bases read in frame from the first base. Looking up the germline V gene yields CDR1 SGHDN and CDR2 FVKESK.

Using the deep immunoSEQ assay, TCR CDR3 regions were amplified from genomic DNA by multiplex PCR. Extracted genomic DNA from each cell subset was distributed evenly across all wells of several immunoSEQ 96-well plates, and each plate was treated as a replicate. For sorted subsets, around 0.2 ug genomic DNA, equal to tens of thousands of T cell genomes, was loaded into each replicate PCR. The purified libraries were quantified using a Qubit 3.0 fluorometer, sized with a Bioanalyzer 2100, and then quantified again using the KAPA Library Quantification kit. Every immunoSEQ 96-well plate was sequenced on a dedicated single-read 150-cycle Illumina NextSeq 550 flow cell. In the original analysis: The immunoSEQ output contained only junctional sequences without quality scores, so filtering could not match that applied to full-length reads. To assign V/J genes and CDR3, sequences were annotated against IMGT germline references using PyIR, a Python wrapper for IgBLAST v1.9. Reads were filtered out if the reads had weak V/J assignments (E-value above 1e-6), no CDR3, stop codons, out-of-frame junctions, or ambiguous translated residues. V3J clonotypes were defined as sequences sharing the same inferred V gene, J gene, and CDR3 amino acid sequence. Percentage overlap between repertoires was computed as shared unique clonotypes divided by the size of the smaller repertoire. Richness of each repertoire was evaluated using RTK rarefaction, the Chao1 estimator, and Recon v2.1 estimates of unobserved clonotypes. OLGA was used to compute generation probabilities for all TCRbeta clonotypes that the gDNA method yielded from a handful of donors. TCRdb's version of the immuneACCESS table is confined to in-frame rearrangements and falls short of the full clone set. An unresolved V gene accounts for under half of the shortfall where checked; the remainder is of unknown origin. V, J and clone size are taken as reported in that table, and D and trimming were inferred from the DNA itself. The sample records under 2,500,000 clones, around 95% of which are singletons. In total, the top ten clones hold approximately 0.13% of the sample.

The chain employs TRBV14 and TRBJ2-7, and TRBD2 may be the D gene, going by 5 matching bases. The sequenced material came from naive CD4+ T cells sorted from blood. Taken with the paper, the label for cell subset or site translates to: CD45RA+ positively selected. The TCR was taken from a man between 18 and 29 years old in good health. The CDR3 amino acid sequence is: CASSQDRGEQYF. The base sequence is TGTGCCAGCAGCCAAGATCGGGGCGAGCAGTACTTC. Reference TRBV14 and TRBJ2-7 proteins supply the regions before and after the CDR3; the full variable domain is: EAGVTQFPSHSVIEKGQTVTLRCDPISGHDNLYWYRRVMGKEIKFLLHFVKESKQDESGMPNNRFLAERTGGTYSTLKVQPAELEDSGVYFCASSQDRGEQYFGPGTRLTVT.